These T cell receptor beta chains were read from a single sample in a study of T-cell memory formation after mild COVID-19. TCRdb fed the 5' RACE reads into MiXCR, producing one record per CDR3 protein. The table records more than 250,000 distinct CDR3 sequences, 16% of them present only once. Sequencing used PBMCs or a T cell subset sorted from them (not recorded which). Receptors were obtained from a man in his late teens or twenties who had mild COVID-19 (a few samples of this study predate the infection). Cell type and time point are not known. Each CDR3 is given with its conserved first and last residue. A D gene is named only where the DNA matches it firmly. The listing skips clone size in some rows; elsewhere it reads once, few, many or a size class.

j_gene,d_gene,abundance,v_gene,CDR3aa,CDR3nt
TRBJ1-5,.,few,TRBV2,CASSTAIDSNQPQHF,TGTGCCAGTTCGACAGCCATCGATAGCAATCAGCCCCAGCATTTT
TRBJ2-3,TRBD2,few,TRBV20-1,CSASTTSGGPNTQYF,TGCAGTGCCAGTACGACTAGCGGGGGACCAAATACGCAGTATTTT
TRBJ1-1,TRBD1,few,TRBV28,CASSPPGQGGPEAFF,TGTGCCAGCAGTCCCCCGGGACAGGGGGGCCCTGAAGCTTTCTTT
TRBJ1-1,.,few,TRBV5-1,CASSQGTLNTEAFF,TGCGCCAGCAGCCAGGGGACCCTGAACACTGAAGCTTTCTTT
TRBJ1-2,.,few,TRBV2,CAKGRPGNYGYTF,TGTGCCAAAGGACGACCGGGAAACTATGGCTACACCTTC
TRBJ1-2,TRBD1,few,TRBV7-9,CASSSLRDRGYFLYGYTF,TGTGCCAGCAGCTCCCTCCGGGACAGGGGATATTTTCTCTATGGCTACACCTTC
TRBJ2-5,TRBD1,.,TRBV6-1,CASSVLPGQGLTQYF,TGTGCCAGCAGTGTACTGCCGGGACAGGGGTTGACCCAGTACTTC
TRBJ2-1,TRBD2,.,TRBV7-3,CASSLSGRTSGYNEQFF,TGTGCCAGCAGCCTGAGTGGGAGGACTAGCGGTTACAATGAGCAGTTCTTC
TRBJ1-1,.,few,TRBV6-5,CAVSLGGAEAFF,TGTGCCGTCTCCCTGGGGGGGGCTGAAGCTTTCTTT
TRBJ2-2,.,few,TRBV5-1,CASSFDGYGGELFF,TGCGCCAGCAGCTTCGACGGTTACGGCGGGGAGCTGTTTTTT
TRBJ1-2,TRBD1,.,TRBV29-1,CSVGAGGRGSYGYTF,TGCAGCGTTGGGGCAGGGGGTCGTGGTAGCTATGGCTACACCTTC
TRBJ2-7,.,.,TRBV12-3/TRBV12-4,CASSPQDAGEQYF,TGTGCCAGCAGTCCACAGGACGCCGGCGAGCAGTACTTC
TRBJ1-6,.,once,TRBV12-3/TRBV12-4,CASRDFGNSPLHF,TGTGCCAGCAGGGACTTTGGGAATTCACCCCTCCACTTT
TRBJ2-3,.,.,TRBV5-4,CASRSAENTDTQYF,TGTGCCAGCAGGAGTGCGGAAAACACAGATACGCAGTATTTT
TRBJ2-7,.,few,TRBV5-1,CASSLVPDPYEQYF,TGCGCCAGCAGCTTGGTCCCAGACCCCTACGAGCAGTACTTC
TRBJ2-1,TRBD1,few,TRBV29-1,CSRRTGEFF,TGCAGCCGCCGGACAGGGGAGTTCTTC
TRBJ1-2,.,few,TRBV20-1,CSASIGGDYGYTF,TGCAGTGCTAGTATAGGAGGAGACTATGGCTACACCTTC
TRBJ2-5,.,.,TRBV7-9,CASSPRTGIYQETQYF,TGTGCCAGCAGCCCCAGAACAGGGATCTACCAAGAGACCCAGTACTTC
TRBJ1-2,.,.,TRBV5-1,CASSLAGLYGYTF,TGCGCCAGCAGCTTGGCAGGTTTATATGGCTACACCTTC
TRBJ2-7,TRBD2,.,TRBV6-2/TRBV6-3,CASRNPSGASYEQYF,TGTGCCAGCAGGAACCCTAGCGGGGCTTCCTACGAGCAGTACTTC
TRBJ2-3,.,.,TRBV4-2,CASSQEGRGGTDTQYF,TGTGCCAGCAGCCAAGAGGGCAGAGGGGGCACAGATACGCAGTATTTT
TRBJ1-4,.,.,TRBV28,CASRRTTTTNEKLFF,TGTGCCAGCAGACGGACGACAACAACTAATGAAAAACTGTTTTTT
TRBJ1-1,.,many,TRBV19,CASSRNTEAFF,TGTGCCAGCAGCCGTAACACTGAAGCTTTCTTT
TRBJ1-1,.,.,TRBV29-1,CSVEGTTNTEAFF,TGCAGCGTCGAGGGGACCACCAACACTGAAGCTTTCTTT
TRBJ1-5,.,.,TRBV18,CASSPIGSSNQPQHF,TGTGCCAGCTCACCCATCGGATCAAGCAATCAGCCCCAGCATTTT
TRBJ1-5,.,few,TRBV14,CASSQGTGTQHF,TGTGCCAGCAGCCAAGGTACGGGGACCCAGCATTTT
TRBJ2-3,.,.,TRBV27,CASSLTPTDTQYF,TGTGCCAGCAGTTTAACCCCCACAGATACGCAGTATTTT
TRBJ2-7,.,many,TRBV5-6,CASSLVRAGNYEQYF,TGTGCCAGCAGCTTGGTGCGTGCGGGGAACTACGAGCAGTACTTC
TRBJ2-1,.,.,TRBV7-9,CASSLGQENEQFF,TGTGCCAGCAGCTTAGGACAGGAAAATGAGCAGTTCTTC
TRBJ1-5,.,.,TRBV9,CASSVDGVRGQPQHF,TGTGCCAGCAGCGTAGACGGGGTACGAGGTCAGCCCCAGCATTTT
TRBJ2-5,TRBD1,.,TRBV7-2,CASSIPQGFGTQYF,TGTGCCAGCAGCATCCCACAGGGGTTTGGGACCCAGTACTTC
TRBJ1-5,.,few,TRBV6-2/TRBV6-3,CASSDMLQGGDQPQHF,TGTGCCAGCAGTGACATGCTACAGGGTGGCGATCAGCCCCAGCATTTT
TRBJ1-1,.,few,TRBV20-1,CSARDLMRAEAFF,TGCAGTGCTAGAGATCTGATGAGGGCTGAAGCTTTCTTT
TRBJ1-5,TRBD1,few,TRBV4-1,CASSQDYPDRDQPQHF,TGCGCCAGCAGCCAAGATTACCCTGACAGGGATCAGCCCCAGCATTTT
TRBJ2-5,TRBD2,.,TRBV3-1,CASSWTGLAGAETQYF,TGTGCCAGCAGCTGGACAGGACTAGCGGGGGCGGAGACCCAGTACTTC
TRBJ2-1,TRBD2,.,TRBV9,CASSPSLAGGNNEQFF,TGTGCCAGCAGTCCATCACTAGCGGGGGGCAACAATGAGCAGTTCTTC
TRBJ2-1,TRBD2,.,TRBV2,CASTQDGTSKFF,TGTGCCAGCACCCAAGACGGGACTAGCAAGTTCTTC
TRBJ2-3,.,.,TRBV18,CASSPGTAYTDTQYF,TGTGCCAGCTCGCCCGGGACGGCATACACAGATACGCAGTATTTT
TRBJ1-6,.,.,TRBV3-1,CASSQGVPPLHF,TGTGCCAGCAGCCAAGGGGTCCCACCCCTCCACTTT
TRBJ2-1,TRBD2,many,TRBV12-3/TRBV12-4,CASSDSGGYYNEQFF,TGTGCCAGCAGTGATAGCGGGGGTTACTACAATGAGCAGTTCTTC
TRBJ1-1,.,.,TRBV7-3,CASSPGLGTEAFF,TGTGCCAGCAGCCCCGGACTGGGCACTGAAGCTTTCTTT
TRBJ1-6,.,.,TRBV7-9,CASSLGALSPLHF,TGTGCCAGCAGCTTGGGGGCCCTCTCACCCCTCCACTTT
TRBJ2-3,.,.,TRBV4-3,CASSQEGPTDTQYF,TGCGCCAGCAGCCAGGAGGGACCCACAGATACGCAGTATTTT
TRBJ2-2,.,.,TRBV3-1,CASSQAGAAGELFF,TGTGCCAGCAGCCAAGCAGGGGCGGCCGGGGAGCTGTTTTTT
TRBJ2-5,.,few,TRBV12-3/TRBV12-4,CASSFVAETQYF,TGTGCCAGCAGTTTCGTTGCGGAGACCCAGTACTTC
TRBJ2-3,.,many,TRBV10-3,CAISPGVISTDTQYF,TGTGCCATCAGCCCAGGGGTGATTAGCACAGATACGCAGTATTTT
TRBJ2-5,TRBD2,.,TRBV9,CASSPGTSGGAGETQYF,TGTGCCAGCAGCCCCGGGACTAGCGGGGGGGCCGGGGAGACCCAGTACTTC
TRBJ2-7,TRBD1,many,TRBV5-1,CASSPQGVESYEQYF,TGCGCCAGCAGTCCCCAGGGGGTCGAATCCTACGAGCAGTACTTC
TRBJ1-2,.,.,TRBV27,CASTPSRGFGYTF,TGTGCCAGCACCCCGTCCCGGGGGTTTGGCTACACCTTC